These T cell receptor beta chains were read from a single sample in a study of pediatric ulcerative colitis. Repertoires were generated with immunoSEQ multiplex PCR, while TCRdb's copy carries only in-frame clones and drops some. The top ten hold 5% to 5.5% of the sample, which has around 68,000 clones, 77% seen once. Sequencing was performed on blood. Receptors originate from a boy younger than 18 with moderate ulcerative colitis. Each CDR3 is given with its conserved first and last residue. The D gene is left open where the match is weak. Some rows mark clone size as missing; the rest say once, few, many or name a class of expanded clone.

v_gene: TRBV30; abundance: NA; len: 12; d_gene: TRBD1; j_gene: TRBJ2-3; CDR3aa: CAWTTGADTQYF; CDR3nt: TGTGCCTGGACCACAGGGGCAGATACGCAGTATTTT
v_gene: TRBV4-2; abundance: NA; len: 15; d_gene: NA; j_gene: TRBJ2-1; CDR3aa: CASSQDRSSYNEQFF; CDR3nt: TGTGCCAGCAGCCAAGATCGTAGCTCCTACAATGAGCAGTTCTTC
v_gene: TRBV29-1; abundance: NA; len: 14; d_gene: NA; j_gene: TRBJ2-3; CDR3aa: CSGSGSSSTDTQYF; CDR3nt: TGCAGCGGCTCGGGCTCCTCTAGCACAGATACGCAGTATTTT
v_gene: TRBV11-2; abundance: NA; len: 17; d_gene: TRBD2; j_gene: TRBJ2-7; CDR3aa: CASSLESPLAGAGEQYF; CDR3nt: TGTGCCAGCAGCTTAGAATCCCCCTTAGCGGGAGCTGGCGAGCAGTACTTC
v_gene: TRBV9; abundance: NA; len: 14; d_gene: NA; j_gene: TRBJ1-6; CDR3aa: CASSATSGTSPLHF; CDR3nt: TGTGCCAGCAGCGCCACCTCAGGTACCTCACCCCTCCACTTT
v_gene: TRBV5-1; abundance: NA; len: 19; d_gene: TRBD1; j_gene: TRBJ2-1; CDR3aa: CASSLAGQGARVFRDEQFF; CDR3nt: TGCGCCAGCAGCTTGGCGGGACAGGGGGCGCGGGTATTCCGGGATGAGCAGTTCTTC
v_gene: TRBV6-1; abundance: NA; len: 12; d_gene: NA; j_gene: TRBJ1-5; CDR3aa: CASRPSNQPQHF; CDR3nt: TGTGCCAGCCGGCCTAGCAATCAGCCCCAGCATTTT
v_gene: TRBV6-6; abundance: NA; len: 15; d_gene: NA; j_gene: TRBJ1-5; CDR3aa: CASSLGQYSNQPQHF; CDR3nt: TGTGCCAGCAGTCTCGGACAGTACTCAAATCAGCCCCAGCATTTT
v_gene: TRBV2; abundance: NA; len: 13; d_gene: TRBD1; j_gene: TRBJ2-5; CDR3aa: CASRTGGAETQYF; CDR3nt: TGTGCCAGCAGGACAGGGGGCGCGGAGACCCAGTACTTC
v_gene: TRBV6-6; abundance: NA; len: 16; d_gene: NA; j_gene: TRBJ2-1; CDR3aa: CASSSRLSGVDNEQFF; CDR3nt: TGTGCCAGCAGTTCGCGTCTGTCGGGAGTTGACAATGAGCAGTTCTTC
v_gene: TRBV6-1; abundance: NA; len: 15; d_gene: NA; j_gene: TRBJ1-5; CDR3aa: CASSEAGSGNQPQHF; CDR3nt: TGTGCCAGCAGTGAAGCAGGGTCTGGCAATCAGCCCCAGCATTTT
v_gene: TRBV15; abundance: NA; len: 14; d_gene: NA; j_gene: TRBJ2-7; CDR3aa: CATSQGGDWGEQYF; CDR3nt: TGTGCCACCAGTCAGGGAGGCGATTGGGGAGAGCAGTACTTC
v_gene: TRBV4-1; abundance: NA; len: 16; d_gene: TRBD1; j_gene: TRBJ2-7; CDR3aa: CASSQLSRQGLVEQYF; CDR3nt: TGCGCCAGCAGCCAACTTTCCAGACAGGGTCTGGTCGAGCAGTACTTC
v_gene: TRBV11-3; abundance: few; len: 15; d_gene: NA; j_gene: TRBJ2-1; CDR3aa: CASSFSSTGYNEQFF; CDR3nt: TGTGCCAGCAGCTTTTCATCGACGGGTTACAATGAGCAGTTCTTC
v_gene: TRBV29-1; abundance: NA; len: 13; d_gene: TRBD1; j_gene: TRBJ2-5; CDR3aa: CSAIGTDQETQYF; CDR3nt: TGCAGCGCGATCGGGACAGACCAAGAGACCCAGTACTTC
v_gene: TRBV4-3; abundance: NA; len: 16; d_gene: NA; j_gene: TRBJ2-1; CDR3aa: CASSQADGRDYNEQFF; CDR3nt: TGCGCCAGCAGCCAAGCAGATGGACGGGACTACAATGAGCAGTTCTTC
v_gene: TRBV29-1; abundance: NA; len: 14; d_gene: NA; j_gene: TRBJ2-7; CDR3aa: CSVLLAGSSYEQYF; CDR3nt: TGCAGCGTACTATTGGCGGGGAGCTCCTACGAGCAGTACTTC
v_gene: TRBV4-1; abundance: NA; len: 12; d_gene: NA; j_gene: TRBJ2-2; CDR3aa: CASSQPVGELFF; CDR3nt: TGCGCCAGCAGCCAACCAGTCGGGGAGCTGTTTTTT
v_gene: TRBV19; abundance: NA; len: 16; d_gene: TRBD1; j_gene: TRBJ1-5; CDR3aa: CASSMRTGGVGQPQHF; CDR3nt: TGTGCCAGTAGTATGCGGACAGGGGGTGTGGGTCAGCCCCAGCATTTT
v_gene: TRBV7-9; abundance: NA; len: 14; d_gene: NA; j_gene: TRBJ1-4; CDR3aa: CASSLVGLNEKLFF; CDR3nt: TGTGCCAGCAGCTTAGTTGGGCTGAATGAAAAACTGTTTTTT
v_gene: TRBV4-1; abundance: few; len: 14; d_gene: NA; j_gene: TRBJ1-2; CDR3aa: CASSQDTGIYGYTF; CDR3nt: TGCGCCAGCAGCCAAGATACCGGAATCTATGGCTACACCTTC
v_gene: TRBV4-3; abundance: few; len: 14; d_gene: NA; j_gene: TRBJ1-2; CDR3aa: CASSRQEQGYGYTF; CDR3nt: TGCGCCAGCAGTCGCCAGGAACAGGGCTATGGCTACACCTTC
v_gene: TRBV7-9; abundance: few; len: 15; d_gene: TRBD1; j_gene: TRBJ2-7; CDR3aa: CASAVTGTGHSEQYF; CDR3nt: TGTGCCAGCGCCGTCACCGGGACAGGACATTCCGAGCAGTACTTC
v_gene: TRBV7-2; abundance: NA; len: 14; d_gene: TRBD1; j_gene: TRBJ2-7; CDR3aa: CASSRKTGTYEQYF; CDR3nt: TGTGCCAGCAGCAGAAAGACAGGGACCTACGAGCAGTACTTC
v_gene: TRBV5-1; abundance: NA; len: 15; d_gene: TRBD2; j_gene: TRBJ2-1; CDR3aa: CASSSLGGRAGEQFF; CDR3nt: TGCGCCAGCAGCTCCCTCGGGGGGAGGGCCGGGGAGCAGTTCTTC
v_gene: TRBV18; abundance: NA; len: 15; d_gene: NA; j_gene: TRBJ1-6; CDR3aa: CASSPAEIYNSPLHF; CDR3nt: TGTGCCAGCTCACCGGCCGAAATCTATAATTCACCCCTCCACTTT
v_gene: TRBV29-1; abundance: NA; len: 17; d_gene: NA; j_gene: TRBJ2-1; CDR3aa: CSVEKDERGTPYNEQFF; CDR3nt: TGCAGCGTTGAGAAGGATGAAAGAGGGACCCCGTACAATGAGCAGTTCTTC
v_gene: TRBV30; abundance: NA; len: 15; d_gene: TRBD1; j_gene: TRBJ2-7; CDR3aa: CAWSDWDRATYEQYF; CDR3nt: TGTGCCTGGAGTGACTGGGACAGGGCGACCTACGAGCAGTACTTC
v_gene: TRBV6-1; abundance: NA; len: 16; d_gene: TRBD2; j_gene: TRBJ2-1; CDR3aa: CASSEFSGVDYNEQFF; CDR3nt: TGTGCCAGCAGTGAATTTAGCGGGGTCGATTACAATGAGCAGTTCTTC
v_gene: TRBV27; abundance: NA; len: 14; d_gene: NA; j_gene: TRBJ2-1; CDR3aa: CASSQTSSYNEQFF; CDR3nt: TGTGCCAGCAGCCAGACAAGCTCCTACAATGAGCAGTTCTTC
v_gene: TRBV15; abundance: NA; len: 15; d_gene: NA; j_gene: TRBJ2-2; CDR3aa: CATSSRAAGAGELFF; CDR3nt: TGTGCCACCAGCAGCCGGGCCGCCGGGGCCGGGGAGCTGTTTTTT
v_gene: TRBV19; abundance: once; len: 15; d_gene: TRBD1; j_gene: TRBJ2-7; CDR3aa: CASSVIRTGFYEQYF; CDR3nt: TGTGCCAGTAGTGTCATTCGGACAGGTTTTTACGAGCAGTACTTC